These 10 T cell receptor beta chains originate from one sample sequenced in a study of blood T cell repertoires in COVID-19. Only in-frame clones appear in the TCRdb table, and some are missing; sequencing was by immunoSEQ multiplex PCR. The table includes about 99,000 clones, over 65% detected once. The sample consisted of peripheral blood. Source of these receptors: a man aged 55 to 70 with acute or convalescent COVID-19.

This sequence joins TRBV6-5 and TRBJ1-2, with D perhaps TRBD1 (5 bases). Germline-derived CDR1 and CDR2 are MNHEY and SVGAGI. CDR3 length: 16 amino acids. V was shortened by 2 bases and J by 4 bases, with 17 bases between the two germline ends. Written as DNA, the CDR3 is TGTGCCAGCAGTTACGGATGGGCAGGGATTTCCTATGGCTACACCTTC. Translated, it gives CASSYGWAGISYGYTF.

The chain employs TRBV25-1 and TRBJ1-1, with 8 nucleotides matching TRBD1. Germline values: CDR1 MGHDK, CDR2 SYGVNS. This CDR3 is 14 amino acids long. V gave up 4 bases and J gave up 0 bases; unmatched junction bases: 1. The CDR3 loop is CASSGTGLNTEAFF. The CDR3 DNA reads as TGTGCCAGCAGTGGGACAGGGTTGAACACTGAAGCTTTCTTT.

This rearrangement joins TRBV25-1 to TRBJ2-1; the match to TRBD1 covers 7 bases. The CDR3 contains 16 residues. V lost 10 bases to trimming and J lost 2 bases; unmatched junction nucleotides: 14. Germline V lookup: CDR1 MGHDK, CDR2 SYGVNS. CDR3 bases: TGTGCCACCACCCCTCAGACAGGGAATACCTACAATGAGCAGTTCTTC. Its protein product is CATTPQTGNTYNEQFF.

The V call is TRBV9, the J call TRBJ2-7; D not certain. The CDR3 sequence is 14 residues long. Deletions cut 0 bases from V and 0 bases from J, with 7 bases between. Germline V gives CDR1 SGDLS, CDR2 YYNGEE. CDR3 in DNA: TGTGCCAGCAGCGTAGCTTACAGCTCCTACGAGCAGTACTTC. Translated: CASSVAYSSYEQYF.

The CDR3 sequence: CASSDPYNEQFF. The CDR3 coding sequence is TGTGCCAGCAGTGACCCATACAATGAGCAGTTCTTC. This chain uses TRBV2 with TRBJ2-1, with unresolved D. There are 12 residues in the CDR3. V shed 3 bases and J shed 4 bases, with 4 bases lying between them. Germline V gene sequence: CDR1 SNHLY, CDR2 FYNNEI.

The chain uses TRBV9 and TRBJ2-1, with D unresolved. Between the trimmed V and J ends, which lost 3 bases and 5 bases, there was a span of 15 bases. The CDR3 sequence is 15 residues long. CDR1 SGDLS and CDR2 YYNGEE come from the germline V gene. The CDR3 region has the DNA TGTGCCAGCAGCGCGACGGCTTTCAGCGACAATGAGCAGTTCTTC. It yields the protein CASSATAFSDNEQFF.

This clone was observed at least ten times. Other nucleotide sequences from this sample produce the same CDR3. The genes are TRBV5-4 and TRBJ1-2; D is possibly TRBD1 (6 bases). This CDR3 has 14 residues. Germline V gives CDR1 SGHNT, CDR2 YYREEE (reference sequence). Trimming took off 7 bases at V and 4 bases at J, with 17 bases between the two ends. The CDR3, as DNA: TGTGCCAGCTCCCTGGGAGGGGGAAGCTATGGCTACACCTTC. Its translation is CASSLGGGSYGYTF.

The gene calls are TRBV6-6 and TRBJ2-3; 9 positions agree with TRBD2. V lost 5 bases, J lost 5 bases, and 11 bases stayed unmatched. CDR1 is MNHNY and CDR2 is SVGAGI in the germline V gene (reference sequence). CDR3 length equals 16 residues. The CDR3 coding sequence is TGTGCCAGCAGTCGCCTTAGAGCGGGAGGTAAAGATACGCAGTATTTT. Its protein product is CASSRLRAGGKDTQYF.

The chain recombines TRBV28 with TRBJ2-3; possible D gene TRBD1, 5 bases. V was clipped by 11 bases and J by 4 bases, with 13 bases between them. This CDR3 has 12 amino acids. Germline CDR1 and CDR2: MDHEN and SYDVKM. The CDR3 is CAVGRGPDTQYF. The CDR3 nucleotides read TGTGCCGTGGGGCGAGGCCCAGATACGCAGTATTTT.

The V and J genes are TRBV29-1 and TRBJ2-1, with D tentatively TRBD1 (6 bases). V was shortened by 1 base and J by 0 bases, with 13 bases between the two germline ends. This CDR3 is 16 amino acids long. Looked up from germline, CDR1 is SQVTM and CDR2 is ANQGSEA. CDR3 region: CSVEVHRAASYNEQFF. In nucleotides, the CDR3 is TGCAGCGTTGAAGTCCACAGGGCCGCCTCCTACAATGAGCAGTTCTTC.